This is a list of T cell receptor beta chains from one sample in a study of PD-L1 blockade in urothelial cancer. The protocol was immunoSEQ multiplex PCR, while the TCRdb copy is restricted to in-frame clones and leaves out a portion. The table includes fewer than 100,000 clones, about 82% detected once. The sequences come from PBMCs, collected around atezolizumab (anti-PD-L1) treatment. Receptors were obtained from a man aged 40-49 years with urothelial cancer. Both conserved end residues are part of each CDR3. The D gene is left open where the match is weak. Where a row states a size, it is once, few, many or the class of an expanded clone; other rows omit it.

v_gene: TRBV6-5
d_gene: TRBD1
abundance: NA
j_gene: TRBJ1-2
CDR3aa: CASRGRQGYGYTF
CDR3nt: TGTGCCAGCAGGGGCCGACAGGGCTATGGCTACACCTTC

v_gene: TRBV5-6
d_gene: TRBD1
abundance: NA
j_gene: TRBJ1-2
CDR3aa: CASSIYRGRHGYTF
CDR3nt: TGTGCCAGCAGCATTTACAGGGGACGGCATGGCTACACCTTC

v_gene: TRBV5-1
d_gene: NA
abundance: NA
j_gene: TRBJ2-2
CDR3aa: CASSFGEELFF
CDR3nt: TGCGCCAGCAGCTTCGGGGAGGAGCTGTTTTTT

v_gene: TRBV30
d_gene: NA
abundance: NA
j_gene: TRBJ2-1
CDR3aa: CAWSAGTTRPNEQFF
CDR3nt: TGTGCCTGGAGTGCCGGCACTACTCGTCCCAATGAGCAGTTCTTC

v_gene: TRBV7-9
d_gene: NA
abundance: NA
j_gene: TRBJ1-1
CDR3aa: CASSLGGPTEAFF
CDR3nt: TGTGCCAGCAGCTTAGGAGGGCCCACTGAAGCTTTCTTT

v_gene: TRBV7-2
d_gene: TRBD2
abundance: NA
j_gene: TRBJ2-7
CDR3aa: CASSIQAGTSSYEQYF
CDR3nt: TGTGCCAGCAGCATCCAAGCCGGGACTAGTTCGTACGAGCAGTACTTC

v_gene: TRBV11-1
d_gene: NA
abundance: NA
j_gene: TRBJ2-5
CDR3aa: CASGARRWDQETQYF
CDR3nt: TGTGCCAGCGGGGCGCGGAGATGGGACCAAGAGACCCAGTACTTC

v_gene: TRBV28
d_gene: TRBD1
abundance: NA
j_gene: TRBJ1-2
CDR3aa: CASSTRQGLHYGYTF
CDR3nt: TGTGCCAGCAGTACACGACAGGGCCTTCACTATGGCTACACCTTC

v_gene: TRBV4-1
d_gene: NA
abundance: once
j_gene: TRBJ1-2
CDR3aa: CASSQVVSVYGYTF
CDR3nt: TGCGCCAGCAGCCAAGTAGTCAGCGTCTATGGCTACACCTTC

v_gene: TRBV5-4
d_gene: TRBD2
abundance: NA
j_gene: TRBJ2-3
CDR3aa: CASSPTTSAGDTQYF
CDR3nt: TGTGCCAGCAGCCCAACGACTAGCGCAGGGGATACGCAGTATTTT

v_gene: TRBV28
d_gene: NA
abundance: NA
j_gene: TRBJ1-3
CDR3aa: CASSLRGRVGSTIYF
CDR3nt: TGTGCCAGCAGTTTAAGGGGCAGGGTCGGGAGCACCATATATTTT

v_gene: TRBV2
d_gene: NA
abundance: NA
j_gene: TRBJ2-1
CDR3aa: CASRTRLGDNEQFF
CDR3nt: TGTGCCAGCAGAACGAGACTAGGAGACAATGAGCAGTTCTTC

v_gene: TRBV7-2
d_gene: NA
abundance: NA
j_gene: TRBJ2-2
CDR3aa: CASSFRQASTGELFF
CDR3nt: TGTGCCAGCAGCTTCCGACAGGCCAGCACCGGGGAGCTGTTTTTT

v_gene: TRBV18
d_gene: NA
abundance: NA
j_gene: TRBJ1-3
CDR3aa: CASSAQVSGNTIYF
CDR3nt: TGTGCCAGCTCAGCCCAGGTCTCTGGAAACACCATATATTTT

v_gene: TRBV29-1
d_gene: NA
abundance: NA
j_gene: TRBJ2-7
CDR3aa: CSVGSGLGYEQYF
CDR3nt: TGCAGCGTTGGATCAGGGTTGGGTTACGAGCAGTACTTC

v_gene: TRBV27
d_gene: NA
abundance: NA
j_gene: TRBJ2-6
CDR3aa: CASTDSSPSANVLTF
CDR3nt: TGTGCCAGCACGGATAGCTCCCCCTCGGCCAACGTCCTGACTTTC

v_gene: TRBV6-5
d_gene: TRBD2
abundance: NA
j_gene: TRBJ2-7
CDR3aa: CASSTLAGYNEQYF
CDR3nt: TGTGCCAGCAGTACGCTAGCGGGATACAACGAGCAGTACTTC

v_gene: TRBV30
d_gene: NA
abundance: NA
j_gene: TRBJ2-1
CDR3aa: CAWSKGVYNEQFF
CDR3nt: TGTGCCTGGAGTAAGGGAGTCTACAATGAGCAGTTCTTC

v_gene: TRBV5-1
d_gene: NA
abundance: NA
j_gene: TRBJ2-1
CDR3aa: CASSLGGKTENEQFF
CDR3nt: TGCGCCAGCAGCTTGGGAGGGAAAACGGAGAATGAGCAGTTCTTC

v_gene: TRBV9
d_gene: NA
abundance: NA
j_gene: TRBJ2-7
CDR3aa: CASSPQTLAYEQYF
CDR3nt: TGTGCCAGCAGCCCCCAGACATTGGCCTACGAGCAGTACTTC

v_gene: TRBV9
d_gene: NA
abundance: NA
j_gene: TRBJ2-3
CDR3aa: CASSTTTTSSTDTQYF
CDR3nt: TGTGCCAGCAGCACAACTACGACTTCTAGCACAGATACGCAGTATTTT

v_gene: TRBV4-3
d_gene: TRBD2
abundance: NA
j_gene: TRBJ2-7
CDR3aa: CASSQDTSGAFYEQYF
CDR3nt: TGCGCCAGCAGCCAAGATACCAGCGGGGCCTTTTACGAGCAGTACTTC

v_gene: TRBV4-3
d_gene: NA
abundance: NA
j_gene: TRBJ1-2
CDR3aa: CASSQTGKKGYGYTF
CDR3nt: TGCGCCAGCAGCCAAACAGGGAAGAAGGGCTATGGCTACACCTTC

v_gene: TRBV28
d_gene: TRBD1
abundance: few
j_gene: TRBJ2-7
CDR3aa: CASYKGTDSYEQYF
CDR3nt: TGTGCCAGCTACAAAGGGACAGATTCCTACGAGCAGTACTTC

v_gene: TRBV15
d_gene: TRBD2
abundance: few
j_gene: TRBJ2-7
CDR3aa: CATSRGWGGRDEQYF
CDR3nt: TGTGCCACCAGCAGGGGGTGGGGGGGACGGGACGAGCAGTACTTC

v_gene: TRBV6-1
d_gene: NA
abundance: NA
j_gene: TRBJ2-5
CDR3aa: CASNGGAERQETQYF
CDR3nt: TGTGCCAGCAATGGGGGCGCCGAGAGGCAAGAGACCCAGTACTTC

v_gene: TRBV9
d_gene: TRBD2
abundance: NA
j_gene: TRBJ2-2
CDR3aa: CASRRGGAYPGELFF
CDR3nt: TGTGCCAGCAGGCGGGGGGGCGCATACCCCGGGGAGCTGTTTTTT

v_gene: TRBV6-1
d_gene: TRBD1
abundance: NA
j_gene: TRBJ1-5
CDR3aa: CASSEEVIDRGRANQPQHF
CDR3nt: TGTGCCAGCAGTGAGGAAGTGATCGACAGGGGTAGGGCCAATCAGCCCCAGCATTTT

v_gene: TRBV2
d_gene: NA
abundance: NA
j_gene: TRBJ2-2
CDR3aa: CASSPNAAGELFF
CDR3nt: TGTGCCAGCAGCCCGAACGCGGCCGGGGAGCTGTTTTTT

v_gene: TRBV30
d_gene: NA
abundance: few
j_gene: TRBJ1-2
CDR3aa: CAWSHGQTYGYTF
CDR3nt: TGTGCCTGGAGTCACGGACAGACCTATGGCTACACCTTC

v_gene: TRBV25-1
d_gene: NA
abundance: NA
j_gene: TRBJ2-7
CDR3aa: CASSARRESYEQYF
CDR3nt: TGTGCCAGCAGTGCCCGGAGGGAATCCTACGAGCAGTACTTC